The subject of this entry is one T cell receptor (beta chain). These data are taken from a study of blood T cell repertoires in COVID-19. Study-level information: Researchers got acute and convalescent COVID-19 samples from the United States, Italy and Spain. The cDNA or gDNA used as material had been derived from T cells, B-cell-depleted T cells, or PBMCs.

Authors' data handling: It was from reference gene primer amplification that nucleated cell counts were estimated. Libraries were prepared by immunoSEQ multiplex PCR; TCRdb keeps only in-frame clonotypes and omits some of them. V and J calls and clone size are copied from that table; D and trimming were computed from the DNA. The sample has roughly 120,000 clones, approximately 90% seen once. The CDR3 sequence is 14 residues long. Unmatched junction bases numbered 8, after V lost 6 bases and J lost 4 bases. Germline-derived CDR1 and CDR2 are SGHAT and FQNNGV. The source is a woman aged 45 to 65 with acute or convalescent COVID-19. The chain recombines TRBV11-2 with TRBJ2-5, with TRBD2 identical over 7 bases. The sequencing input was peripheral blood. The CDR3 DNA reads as TGTGCCAGCAGGAGGACTAGTTTTGTAGAGACCCAGTACTTC. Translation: CASRRTSFVETQYF.